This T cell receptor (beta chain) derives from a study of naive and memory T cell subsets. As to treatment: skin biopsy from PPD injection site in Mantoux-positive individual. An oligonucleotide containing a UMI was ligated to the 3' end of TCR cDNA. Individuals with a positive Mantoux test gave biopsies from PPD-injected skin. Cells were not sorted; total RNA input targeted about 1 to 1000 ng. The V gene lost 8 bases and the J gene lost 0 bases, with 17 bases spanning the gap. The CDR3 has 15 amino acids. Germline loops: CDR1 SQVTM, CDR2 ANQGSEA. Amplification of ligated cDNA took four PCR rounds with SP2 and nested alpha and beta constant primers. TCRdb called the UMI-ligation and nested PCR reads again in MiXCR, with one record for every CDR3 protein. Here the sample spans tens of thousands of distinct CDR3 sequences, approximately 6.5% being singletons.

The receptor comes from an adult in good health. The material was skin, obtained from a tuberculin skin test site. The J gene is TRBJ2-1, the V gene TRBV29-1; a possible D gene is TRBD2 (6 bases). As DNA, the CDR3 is TGCAGCATCACTTGGGAGGCGGGCTCCTACAATGAGCAGTTCTTC. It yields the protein CSITWEAGSYNEQFF.